These 13 T cell receptor beta chains came from one sample sequenced in a study of cytomegalovirus exposure and HLA in healthy donors. The primer mix had 60 Vbeta and 13 Jbeta primers. Produced via immunoSEQ multiplex PCR; TCRdb's table is partial and in-frame only. The sample shows approximately 130,000 clones, around 85% of them seen only once. Sequencing input: PBMCs. The receptors stem from a woman aged 25 to 39 in good health and CMV-seropositive.

This clone was recorded only once. V and J are TRBV7-6 and TRBJ1-4; 10 nucleotides agree with TRBD1. V trimming: 1 base; J trimming: 7 bases; junction bases outside the gene matches: 18. Germline V gene sequence: CDR1 SGHVS, CDR2 FNYEAQ. The CDR3 is made up of 20 amino acids. The CDR3 is CASSLVAPGQGKGGSEKLFF. DNA of the CDR3: TGTGCCAGCAGCTTAGTGGCTCCGGGACAGGGGAAAGGAGGAAGTGAAAAACTGTTTTTT.

This clone was observed once. The same CDR3 is also encoded by other DNA sequences in this sample. V gene TRBV7-2 combines with J gene TRBJ2-5; 11 bases map to TRBD2. Germline lookup yields CDR1 SGHTA and CDR2 FQGNSA. Trimming removed 3 bases from V and 2 bases from J; junction bases left unmatched: 11. The length of the CDR3 is 18 residues. CDR3 amino acids: CASSFPTSGSEPQETQYF. The CDR3 region has the DNA TGTGCCAGCAGCTTCCCTACTAGCGGGAGTGAACCACAAGAGACCCAGTACTTC.

V and J are TRBV27 and TRBJ2-1; 10 bases map to TRBD2. Losses at the gene ends were 6 bases for V and 4 bases for J; bases not matched to a gene: 3. The CDR3 runs to 14 residues. CDR1 and CDR2 (germline): MNHEY, SMNVEV (reference sequence). CDR3 DNA: TGTGCCAGCAGAACTAGCGGGAATTACAATGAGCAGTTCTTC. Translating gives CASRTSGNYNEQFF.

V and J are TRBV5-1 and TRBJ2-1, with D unresolved. The CDR3 contains 14 residues. The germline V and J ends were trimmed by 0 bases and 3 bases, with 7 bases remaining between them. Germline lookup yields CDR1 SGHRS and CDR2 YFSETQ. In DNA form, the CDR3 reads TGCGCCAGCAGCTTGGGCGGAAGCTACAATGAGCAGTTCTTC. Translating gives CASSLGGSYNEQFF.

The rearrangement links TRBV30 to TRBJ2-7; tentative D call: TRBD1 (6 bases). V lost 1 base to trimming and J lost 2 bases, with 9 bases between them. The germline V gene encodes CDR1 GTSNPN and CDR2 SVGIG (reference sequence). The CDR3 length is 13 residues. Here the CDR3 reads CAWSAYRAYEQYF. Here the CDR3 DNA reads TGTGCCTGGAGTGCTTACAGGGCCTACGAGCAGTACTTC.

This chain joins TRBV6-1 and TRBJ2-2; D possibly corresponds to TRBD2 (7 bases). V shed 6 bases and J shed 0 bases, with 11 bases lying between them. The V gene's germline CDR1 is MNHNS and CDR2 SASEGT. The CDR3 totals 15 residues. CDR3 nucleotide sequence: TGTGCCAGCAGCGGAGGGGGGGCGAACACCGGGGAGCTGTTTTTT. It yields the protein CASSGGGANTGELFF.

The chain links TRBV6-5 to TRBJ2-1, with no clear D. CDR1 is MNHEY and CDR2 is SVGAGI in the germline V gene. V was cut by 4 bases and J by 0 bases, with 7 bases left in between. The CDR3 is 14 amino acids. CDR3 loop: CASSFSSSYNEQFF. The CDR3 DNA follows: TGTGCCAGCAGTTTTTCGAGCTCCTACAATGAGCAGTTCTTC.

The chain has TRBV6-1 and TRBJ1-2; 7 nucleotides agree with TRBD1. The CDR3 covers 14 residues. The V and J ends lost 6 bases and 7 bases, in that order; junction bases with no gene match: 11. The germline CDR1 and CDR2 sequences are MNHNS and SASEGT. The chain's CDR3 is CASSPLDRAGGYTF. The CDR3 DNA sequence: TGTGCCAGCAGCCCCTTAGACAGGGCGGGTGGCTACACCTTC.

This clone was observed a handful of times. V gene TRBV6-1 combines with J gene TRBJ1-1, with no clear D. V lost 8 bases and J 5 bases, leaving 12 bases between the germline ends. The CDR3 is 12 amino acids. Germline values: CDR1 MNHNS, CDR2 SASEGT. Written as DNA, the CDR3 is TGTGCCAGCCGAGGGAGTTGGACTGAAGCTTTCTTT. The encoded protein is CASRGSWTEAFF.

The rearrangement joins TRBV29-1 to TRBJ1-5, with 9 bases aligning to TRBD1. Germline V gene lookup returns CDR1 SQVTM and CDR2 ANQGSEA. With 4 bases clipped from V and 3 bases from J, the junction kept 1 base outside the gene matches. CDR3 length: 13 amino acids. CDR3 sequence (DNA): TGCAGCGTTGGGACAGGGGCCAATCAGCCCCAGCATTTT. Amino acid sequence: CSVGTGANQPQHF.

This rearrangement joins TRBV10-3 to TRBJ2-3, with 11 bases identical to TRBD2. This CDR3 has 17 amino acids. Unmatched junction bases numbered 10, after V lost 4 bases and J lost 4 bases. CDR1 and CDR2 from the germline V gene are ENHRY and SYGVKD. The CDR3 sequence is CAISGTSGGPPPDTQYF. The CDR3 region has the DNA TGTGCCATCAGTGGCACTAGCGGGGGCCCACCGCCAGATACGCAGTATTTT.

On this clone: The same CDR3 also results from other DNA sequences found in this sample. The genes are TRBV18 and TRBJ1-2, with 7 bases matching TRBD1. Unmatched junction bases numbered 0, after V lost 2 bases and J lost 0 bases. CDR1 and CDR2 from the germline V gene are KGHSH and LQKENI. The CDR3 has 14 amino acids. This CDR3 reads CASSPGTANYGYTF. The CDR3, as DNA: TGTGCCAGCTCACCAGGGACAGCTAACTATGGCTACACCTTC.

This clone was observed a handful of times. The sample contains more than one DNA sequence encoding this CDR3. The gene calls are TRBV15 and TRBJ2-1; maybe TRBD2 (6 bases). V shed 0 bases and J shed 12 bases, with 12 bases lying between them. This CDR3 is 13 amino acids long. In germline, CDR1 is LNHNV, CDR2 YYDKDF (reference sequence). This CDR3 is CATSRDFGEVQFF. DNA for the CDR3: TGTGCCACCAGCAGAGATTTTGGGGAGGTGCAGTTCTTC. The whole variable domain, remainder taken from reference TRBV15 and TRBJ2-1, is DAMVIQNPRYQVTQFGKPVTLSCSQTLNHNVMYWYQQKSSQAPKLLFHYYDKDFNNEADTPDNFQSRRPNTSFCFLDIRSPGLGDTAMYLCATSRDFGEVQFFGPGTRLTVL.